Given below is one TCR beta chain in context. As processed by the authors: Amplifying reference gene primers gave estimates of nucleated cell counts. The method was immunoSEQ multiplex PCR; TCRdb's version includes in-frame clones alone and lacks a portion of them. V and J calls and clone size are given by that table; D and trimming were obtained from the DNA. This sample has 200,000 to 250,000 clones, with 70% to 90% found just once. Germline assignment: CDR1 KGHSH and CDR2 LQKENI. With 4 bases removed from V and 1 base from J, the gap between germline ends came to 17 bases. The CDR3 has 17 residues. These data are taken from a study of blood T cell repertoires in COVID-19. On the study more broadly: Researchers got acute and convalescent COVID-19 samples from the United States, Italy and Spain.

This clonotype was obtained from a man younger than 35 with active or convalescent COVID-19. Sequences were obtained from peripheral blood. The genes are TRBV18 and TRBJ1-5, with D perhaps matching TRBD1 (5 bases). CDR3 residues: CASSRPPTGGSNQPQHF. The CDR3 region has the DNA TGTGCCAGCTCACGGCCACCGACGGGGGGGAGCAATCAGCCCCAGCATTTT.